The 8 T cell receptor beta chains in this list originate from one sample, sequenced in a study of T-cell reconstitution after alpha-beta-depleted transplantation in children. A TCRbeta library incorporating unique molecular identifiers was prepared. TCRdb passed the PCR reads through MiXCR, listing each CDR3 protein once. The top ten clones hold around 2.3% of a sample with some 520,000 distinct CDR3 sequences, around a third of them seen once. The specimen comprised PBMCs from the stem cell graft donor, sampled from the stem cell graft. The receptors here all came from a human donor who donated a stem cell graft to a child with aplastic anemia.

This clonotype was detected only a few times. This chain links TRBV20-1 with TRBJ2-5; 11 bases align to TRBD2. The junction had 16 bases not matched to a gene; V was cut back by 8 bases and J by 2 bases. The CDR3 is 17 amino acids. CDR1 is DFQATT and CDR2 is SNEGSKA in the germline V gene (reference sequence). In DNA form, the CDR3 reads TGCAGTCAGGTCGGGACTAGCGGTTCCTGGGGTCAAGAGACCCAGTACTTC. This translates into CSQVGTSGSWGQETQYF.

The chain has TRBV27 and TRBJ2-1, with unresolved D. The CDR3 covers 14 residues. V was cut by 6 bases and J by 8 bases, with 17 bases left in between. CDR1 and CDR2 (germline): MNHEY, SMNVEV (reference sequence). The CDR3 DNA reads as TGTGCCAGCAGAGTCTGGGCTAATGCTTATGAGCAGTTCTTC. Residues: CASRVWANAYEQFF.

Here the CDR3 DNA reads TGTGCCAGCAGCGCCAATCCGGGACTGAGCTATCGTGGCTACACCTTC. Residues: CASSANPGLSYRGYTF. The chain is built from TRBV7-2 and TRBJ1-2; possibly TRBD1 for D (5 bases). This CDR3 comprises 16 residues. V shed 5 bases and J shed 7 bases, with 23 bases lying between them. CDR1 and CDR2 (germline): SGHTA, FQGNSA.

V and J are TRBV21-1 and TRBJ2-5. TRBV21-1 is marked as a pseudogene. The CDR3 has 13 amino acids. The CDR3 DNA reads TGTGCCAGCAGCAAAGAGACCCAAGAGACCCAGTACTTC. It is translated as CASSKETQETQYF.

This clonotype was seen more than once but under ten times. V gene TRBV29-1 combines with J gene TRBJ1-4, with D possibly matching TRBD1 (6 bases). CDR1 is SQVTM and CDR2 is ANQGSEA in the germline V gene. Trimming stripped 7 bases from V and 5 bases from J, with 23 bases between. CDR3 length: 16 amino acids. Here the CDR3 reads CSASVRGRGVNEKLFF. DNA for the CDR3: TGCAGCGCCTCGGTGAGGGGGAGGGGGGTCAATGAAAAACTGTTTTTT.

The chain joins TRBV27 to TRBJ2-5; no definite D call. This CDR3 is built from 16 residues. CDR1 and CDR2 (germline): MNHEY, SMNVEV (reference sequence). The V gene lost 2 bases and the J gene lost 3 bases, with 16 bases spanning the gap. CDR3: CASSLRSWQPKETQYF. Here the CDR3 DNA reads TGTGCCAGCAGTTTAAGATCGTGGCAGCCGAAAGAGACCCAGTACTTC.

V usage is TRBV19 and J usage is TRBJ2-3, with TRBD2 matching over 13 bases. The length of the CDR3 is 16 residues. Unmatched junction bases numbered 3, after V lost 6 bases and J lost 0 bases. CDR1 is LNHDA, CDR2 SQIVND, per germline (reference sequence). The CDR3 region is CASRTSGRASTDTQYF. The CDR3 nucleotides are TGTGCCAGTAGAACTAGCGGGAGGGCCAGCACAGATACGCAGTATTTT.

The chain employs TRBV20-1 and TRBJ1-5; D is ambiguous. In germline, CDR1 is DFQATT, CDR2 SNEGSKA (reference sequence). The V end lost 0 bases, the J end lost 4 bases, and 7 bases lay between the germline ends. This CDR3 region has 13 residues. DNA for the CDR3: TGCAGTGCTAGAGATCAGGTTAATCAGCCCCAGCATTTT. Its translation: CSARDQVNQPQHF.